The clone carrying this T cell receptor beta chain showed up many times. What it recognizes is unknown. The data belong to a study of T cells in Graves' hyperthyroidism and ophthalmopathy. As for the study in general: Peripheral blood was drawn at first diagnosis, prior to all treatment. Study-wide findings and caveats: A model of 13 V-J pairs discriminated ophthalmopathy from stable hyperthyroidism.

Amplification yielded TCR beta CDR3 regions, with RNA transcripts as the source. RT-PCR in the first round (using the HTBI primer set) targeted the TCR CDR3. One entry per CDR3 protein results from TCRdb running MiXCR on the multiplex PCR reads. The sample lists roughly 630,000 distinct CDR3 sequences, around 16% occurring once. This receptor was obtained from a woman between 25 and 40 years old with Graves' hyperthyroidism. The sequenced material came from blood.

Here the CDR3 reads CSASGQGSYEQYF. The CDR3 coding sequence is TGCAGCGCCTCGGGACAGGGGTCCTACGAGCAGTACTTC. V and J are TRBV20-1 and TRBJ2-7; 10 positions match TRBD1. This CDR3 spans 13 amino acids. CDR1 and CDR2 from the germline V gene are DFQATT and SNEGSKA (reference sequence).